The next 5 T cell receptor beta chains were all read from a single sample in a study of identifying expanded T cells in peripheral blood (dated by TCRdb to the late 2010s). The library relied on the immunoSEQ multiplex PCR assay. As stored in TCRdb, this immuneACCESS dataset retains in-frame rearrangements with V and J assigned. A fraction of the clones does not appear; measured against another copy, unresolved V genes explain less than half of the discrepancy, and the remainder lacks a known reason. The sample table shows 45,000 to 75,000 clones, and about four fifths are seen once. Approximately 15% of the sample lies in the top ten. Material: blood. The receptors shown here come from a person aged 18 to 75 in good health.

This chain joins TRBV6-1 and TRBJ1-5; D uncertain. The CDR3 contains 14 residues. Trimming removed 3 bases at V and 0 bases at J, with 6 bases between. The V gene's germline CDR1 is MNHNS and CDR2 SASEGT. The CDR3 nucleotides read TGTGCCAGCAGTGAGGGATATAGCAATCAGCCCCAGCATTTT. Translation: CASSEGYSNQPQHF.

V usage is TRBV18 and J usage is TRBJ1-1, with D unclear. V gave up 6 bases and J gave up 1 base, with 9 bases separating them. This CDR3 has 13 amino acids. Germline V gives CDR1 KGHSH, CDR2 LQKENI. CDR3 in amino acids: CASSPDKNTEAFF. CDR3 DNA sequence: TGTGCCAGCTCCCCTGACAAGAACACTGAAGCTTTCTTT.

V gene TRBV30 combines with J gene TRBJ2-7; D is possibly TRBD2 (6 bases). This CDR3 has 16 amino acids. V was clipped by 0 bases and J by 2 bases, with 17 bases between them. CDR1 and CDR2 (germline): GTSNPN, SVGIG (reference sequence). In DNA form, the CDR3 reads TGTGCCTGGAGTGTGGGACTTAGCCGCGATACCTACGAGCAGTACTTC. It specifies CAWSVGLSRDTYEQYF.

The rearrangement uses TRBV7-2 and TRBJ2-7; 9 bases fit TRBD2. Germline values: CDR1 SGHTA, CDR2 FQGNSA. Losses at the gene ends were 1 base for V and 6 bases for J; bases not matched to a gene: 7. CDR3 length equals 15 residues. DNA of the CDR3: TGTGCCAGCAGCTTAGTGGGACTAGCTCTAGGCGAGCAGTACTTC. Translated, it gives CASSLVGLALGEQYF.

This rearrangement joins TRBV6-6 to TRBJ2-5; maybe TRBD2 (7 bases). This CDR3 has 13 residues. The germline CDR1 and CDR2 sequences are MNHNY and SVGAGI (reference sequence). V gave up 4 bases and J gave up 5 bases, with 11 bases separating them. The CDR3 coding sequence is TGTGCCAGCAGTTCCGGGGGGCGGGAGACCCAGTACTTC. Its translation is CASSSGGRETQYF.